The 10 T cell receptor beta chains below were found in one sample sequenced in a study of radiotherapy plus CTLA-4 blockade in lung cancer (dated by TCRdb to 2017 to 2018). Library prep was done by the immunoSEQ multiplex PCR assay. Held by TCRdb, this immuneACCESS table contains in-frame sequences only and omits some clones. Under half of the omission traces to an unresolved V gene where checked; the cause of the rest is unknown. The sample contains about 49,000 clones, more than 75% of them found a single time. The top ten clonotypes cover around a quarter of the sample. The sequences come from peripheral blood, collected from a patient treated with radiotherapy plus ipilimumab. The receptors stem from a human donor with non-small cell lung cancer whose response to radiotherapy plus ipilimumab could not be evaluated.

This clone was seen once. V and J are TRBV7-2 and TRBJ1-2; no clear D. V lost 5 bases to trimming and J lost 1 base, with 8 bases between them. This CDR3 has 13 residues. Germline V CDR1 and CDR2: SGHTA, FQGNSA. CDR3 sequence: CASSSGHNYGYTF. The CDR3 coding sequence is TGTGCCAGCAGCAGCGGCCATAACTATGGCTACACCTTC.

The chain employs TRBV7-3 and TRBJ2-1, with 7 positions matching TRBD2. V trimming: 3 bases; J trimming: 8 bases; junction bases outside the gene matches: 10. The CDR3 runs to 15 residues. Germline V lookup: CDR1 SGHTA, CDR2 FQGTGA. CDR3 region: CASSLSGIPTDEQFF. DNA for the CDR3: TGTGCCAGCAGCTTGAGCGGGATACCTACGGATGAGCAGTTCTTC. Full variable domain (outside the CDR3, taken from reference TRBV7-3 and TRBJ2-1): GAGVSQTPSNKVTEKGKYVELRCDPISGHTALYWYRQSLGQGPEFLIYFQGTGAADDSGLPNDRFFAVRPEGSVSTLKIQRTERGDSAVYLCASSLSGIPTDEQFFGPGTRLTVL.

The V gene is TRBV7-8, the J gene TRBJ2-5; 7 nucleotides line up with TRBD1. CDR1 is SGHVS, CDR2 FQNEAQ, per germline. This CDR3 contains 13 residues. V gave up 1 base and J gave up 5 bases; unmatched junction bases: 1. CDR3 sequence reads: CASSLGRGETQYF. DNA of the CDR3: TGTGCCAGCAGCTTAGGCAGGGGGGAGACCCAGTACTTC.

This rearrangement joins TRBV28 to TRBJ2-1; D is perhaps TRBD2 (5 bases). V was trimmed by 6 bases and J by 8 bases, leaving 11 bases between them. Germline V gene data show CDR1 as MDHEN and CDR2 as SYDVKM. CDR3 length equals 12 residues. The CDR3 coding sequence is TGTGCCAGCAGCGACGTAGCGTATGAGCAGTTCTTC. Amino acids: CASSDVAYEQFF.

V is TRBV5-1 and J is TRBJ1-5; no firm D call. The V end lost 3 bases, the J end lost 5 bases, and 21 bases lay between the germline ends. The CDR3 consists of 17 residues. Looked up from germline, CDR1 is SGHRS and CDR2 is YFSETQ. The chain's CDR3 is CASSSQPAGFGDQPQHF. The CDR3 nucleotides read TGCGCCAGCAGCTCCCAACCTGCGGGCTTTGGGGATCAGCCCCAGCATTTT.

This clone is labeled medium-sized (0.01 to 0.1%). This chain joins TRBV29-1 and TRBJ1-1, with 7 bases matching TRBD1. Germline assignment: CDR1 SQVTM and CDR2 ANQGSEA. This CDR3 has 13 amino acids. V shed 8 bases and J 1 base; nucleotides not matched to a gene: 7. The CDR3, as DNA: TGCAGCACCCTGAGGGACAGGAACACTGAAGCTTTCTTT. Translation: CSTLRDRNTEAFF. Full variable domain (outside the CDR3, taken from reference TRBV29-1 and TRBJ1-1): SAVISQKPSRDICQRGTSLTIQCQVDSQVTMMFWYRQQPGQSLTLIATANQGSEATYESGFVIDKFPISRPNLTFSTLTVSNMSPEDSSIYLCSTLRDRNTEAFFGQGTRLTVV.

J is TRBJ1-5 and V is TRBV7-2; no firm D call. The CDR3 has 15 residues. The V end lost 6 bases, the J end lost 3 bases, and 15 bases lay between the germline ends. Germline CDR1 and CDR2: SGHTA and FQGNSA. As DNA, the CDR3 is TGTGCCAGCAGAAAAACCCGGGATCTCAATCAGCCCCAGCATTTT. The encoded protein is CASRKTRDLNQPQHF.

V usage is TRBV4-1 and J usage is TRBJ2-1; possible D gene TRBD2, 6 bases. Trimming shortened V by 0 bases and J by 6 bases, and 15 bases separated the two germline ends. The CDR3 sequence is 16 residues long. The V gene's germline CDR1 is MGHRA and CDR2 YSYEKL. The CDR3 is CASSQEETRGSNEQFF. The CDR3 DNA sequence: TGCGCCAGCAGCCAAGAGGAGACTAGAGGATCCAATGAGCAGTTCTTC.

The chain employs TRBV4-3 and TRBJ1-2; tentative D call: TRBD1 (5 bases). Trimming shortened V by 1 base and J by 2 bases, and 11 bases separated the two germline ends. The CDR3 is 15 residues long. CDR1 and CDR2 from the germline V gene are LGHNA and YSLEER. The CDR3 DNA is TGCGCCAGCAGCCAAGTCTCAGGGTCCAACTATGGCTACACCTTC. It specifies CASSQVSGSNYGYTF.

This clone was counted a few times. J is TRBJ2-7 and V is TRBV30; 8 nucleotides align to TRBD1. Germline assignment: CDR1 GTSNPN and CDR2 SVGIG (reference sequence). The length of the CDR3 is 14 residues. Losses at the gene ends were 3 bases for V and 6 bases for J; bases not matched to a gene: 10. DNA for the CDR3: TGTGCCTGGAGGAGGGCGACAGGGGCGGGCGAGCAGTACTTC. This translates into CAWRRATGAGEQYF.